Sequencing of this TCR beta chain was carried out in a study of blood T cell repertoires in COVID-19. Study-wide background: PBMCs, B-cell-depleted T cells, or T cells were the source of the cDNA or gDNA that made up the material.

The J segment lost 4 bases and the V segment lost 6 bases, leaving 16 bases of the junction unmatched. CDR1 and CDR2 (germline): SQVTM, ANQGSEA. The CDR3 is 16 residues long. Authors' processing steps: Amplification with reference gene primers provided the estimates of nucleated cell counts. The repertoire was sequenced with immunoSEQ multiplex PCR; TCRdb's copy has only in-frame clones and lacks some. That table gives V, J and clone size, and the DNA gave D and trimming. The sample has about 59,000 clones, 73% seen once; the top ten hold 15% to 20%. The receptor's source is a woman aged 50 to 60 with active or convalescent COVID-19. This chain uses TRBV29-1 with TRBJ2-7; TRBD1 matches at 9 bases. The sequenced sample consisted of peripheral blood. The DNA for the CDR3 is TGCAGCGTCCAGGGTGGGTCGGGACAGGGCCCATACGAGCAGTACTTC. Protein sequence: CSVQGGSGQGPYEQYF.